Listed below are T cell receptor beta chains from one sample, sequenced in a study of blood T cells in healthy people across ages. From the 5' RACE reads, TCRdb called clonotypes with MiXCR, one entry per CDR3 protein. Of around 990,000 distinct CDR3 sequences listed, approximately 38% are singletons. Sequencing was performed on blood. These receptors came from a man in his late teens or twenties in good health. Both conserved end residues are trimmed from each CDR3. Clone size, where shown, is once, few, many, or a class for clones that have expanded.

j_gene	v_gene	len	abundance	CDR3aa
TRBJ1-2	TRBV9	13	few	ASSTTGTTNYGYT
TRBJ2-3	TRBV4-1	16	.	ASSQGLAGGPGTDTQY
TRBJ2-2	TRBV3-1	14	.	ASKRNSLALTGELF
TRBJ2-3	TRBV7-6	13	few	ASTLAGGRSDTQY
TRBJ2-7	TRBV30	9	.	AFTGQYEQY
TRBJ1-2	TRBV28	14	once	ASIQNWDRINYGYT
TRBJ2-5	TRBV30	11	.	AWSVWGVETQY
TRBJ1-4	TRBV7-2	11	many	ASSSRNREKLF
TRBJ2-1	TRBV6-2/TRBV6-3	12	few	ATFRDSTYNEQF
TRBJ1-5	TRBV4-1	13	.	ASSQFQREDQPQH
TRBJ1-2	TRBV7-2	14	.	ASSLGPPTTNYGYT
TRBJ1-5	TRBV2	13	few	ASSDGTVSNQPQH
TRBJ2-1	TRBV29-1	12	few	SVPGTGLGNEQF
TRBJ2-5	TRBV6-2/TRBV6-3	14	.	ASSYGVDNFLETQY
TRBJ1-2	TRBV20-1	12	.	SESVAGGNYGYT
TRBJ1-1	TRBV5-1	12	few	ASRINRGNTEAF
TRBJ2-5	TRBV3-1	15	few	ASSQLSYDPIWETQY
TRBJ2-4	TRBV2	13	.	ASARTPVAKNIQY
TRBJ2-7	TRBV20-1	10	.	SARRPPGEQY
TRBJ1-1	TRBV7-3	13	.	ASSQETVMNTEAF
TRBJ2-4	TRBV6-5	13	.	ASSPRTLAKNIQY
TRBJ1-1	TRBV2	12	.	ATLRGLGNTEAF
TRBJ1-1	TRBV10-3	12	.	AIRMTGENTEAF
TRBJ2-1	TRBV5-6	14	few	ASSLEFVSRYNEQF
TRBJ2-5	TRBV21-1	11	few	ASDGTAQETQY
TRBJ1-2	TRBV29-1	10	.	SVAADSYGYT
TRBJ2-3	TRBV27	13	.	ASSLERASTDTQY
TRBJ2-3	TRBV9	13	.	ASSVYGGAADTQY
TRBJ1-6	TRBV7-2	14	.	ASSLALQGRHSPLH
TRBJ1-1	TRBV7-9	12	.	ASSETAKVAEAF
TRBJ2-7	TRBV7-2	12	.	ASKRGPRYNEQY
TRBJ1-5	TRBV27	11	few	ASSDGLGQPQH
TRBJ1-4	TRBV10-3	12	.	AIMGGGPGEKLF
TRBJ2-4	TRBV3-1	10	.	ASSQDFQPQY
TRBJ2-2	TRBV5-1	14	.	ASSPTGAANTGELF
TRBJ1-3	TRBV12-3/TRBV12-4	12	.	ASRPGQPGNTIY
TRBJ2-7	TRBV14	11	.	ASSQDLRGEQY
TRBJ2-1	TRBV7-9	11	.	ASTPEDDNEQF
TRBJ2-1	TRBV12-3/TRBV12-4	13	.	ASSPSPTQYNEQF
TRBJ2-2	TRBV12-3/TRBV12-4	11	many	ASSLGGSGELF
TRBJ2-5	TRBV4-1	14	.	ASSPRAGAIQETQY